This T cell receptor (beta chain) is from a study of shared clonotypes between healthy human individuals. Concerning this clone: The antigen remains unidentified.

Overall study findings and caveats: Clonotype sharing across several donors was observed for around 5% of naive CD4 clonotypes. On the whole, naive subsets had larger estimated richness than memory subsets had.

Germline CDR1 is MDHEN and CDR2 is SYDVKM. Trimming took off 6 bases at V and 2 bases at J, with 11 bases between the two ends. The CDR3 totals 15 residues. Samples underwent the assay at deep level. Genomic DNA from each subset was divided evenly over several immunoSEQ plates. Profiling relied on immunoSEQ multiplex PCR, and the TCRdb table lists in-frame clones only, not all of them. Of roughly 1 million clones in the sample, roughly 70% were seen once. The sample consisted of memory CD4+ T cells sorted from blood. Sample subset: CD45RA-negative fraction. The chain links TRBV28 to TRBJ1-6; D is undetermined. The sequence was obtained from a man aged 18 to 30 in good health. The CDR3 is CASSLSFPYNSPLHF. In DNA form, the CDR3 reads TGTGCCAGCAGCCTATCTTTCCCCTATAATTCACCCCTCCACTTT.